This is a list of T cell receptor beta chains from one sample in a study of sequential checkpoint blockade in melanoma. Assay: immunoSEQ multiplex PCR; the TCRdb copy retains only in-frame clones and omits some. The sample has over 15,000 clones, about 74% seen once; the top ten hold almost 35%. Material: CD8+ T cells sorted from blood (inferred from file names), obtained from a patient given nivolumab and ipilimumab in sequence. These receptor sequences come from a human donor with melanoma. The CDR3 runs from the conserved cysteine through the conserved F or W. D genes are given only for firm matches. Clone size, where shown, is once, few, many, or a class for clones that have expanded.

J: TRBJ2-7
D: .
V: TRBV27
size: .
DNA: TGTGCCAGCAGTTTTGTGGCAGGGGGGTGGGAGCAGTACTTC
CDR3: CASSFVAGGWEQYF

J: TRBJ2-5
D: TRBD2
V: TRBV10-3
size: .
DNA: TGTGCCTCCCAAAGACTAGCGGGCTCACAAGAGACCCAGTACTTC
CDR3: CASQRLAGSQETQYF

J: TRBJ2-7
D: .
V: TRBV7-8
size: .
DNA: TGTGCCAGCAGCACTAGAGGGGGCTACGAGCAGTACTTC
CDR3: CASSTRGGYEQYF

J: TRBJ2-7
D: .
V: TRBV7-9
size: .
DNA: TGTGCCAGCAGCTTTATGGCAGGGACCTACGAGCAGTACTTC
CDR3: CASSFMAGTYEQYF

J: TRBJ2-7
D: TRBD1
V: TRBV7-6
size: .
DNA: TGTGCCAGCAGCTTCGGGACAGAGGGCTCCTACGAGCAGTACTTC
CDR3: CASSFGTEGSYEQYF

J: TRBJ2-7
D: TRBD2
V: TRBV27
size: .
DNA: TGTGCCAGCAGTTTAGCGGGGGGCTGGGAGCAGTACTTC
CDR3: CASSLAGGWEQYF

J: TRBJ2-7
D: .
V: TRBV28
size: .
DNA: TGTGCCAGCAGTTTAGAGGGTTTCCACGAGCAGTACTTC
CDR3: CASSLEGFHEQYF

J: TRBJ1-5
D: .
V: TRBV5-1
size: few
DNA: TGCGCCAGCAGCTTGCTAGGGGATCAGCCCCAGCATTTT
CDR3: CASSLLGDQPQHF

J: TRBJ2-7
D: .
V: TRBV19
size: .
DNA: TGTGCCAGTAGTAATCCCAGGGCCTACGAGCAGTACTTC
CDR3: CASSNPRAYEQYF

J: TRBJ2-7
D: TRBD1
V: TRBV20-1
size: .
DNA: TGCAGTGCTAGGACAGGGTACGAGCAGTACTTC
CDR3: CSARTGYEQYF

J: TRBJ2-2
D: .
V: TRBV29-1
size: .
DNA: TGCAGCGTTGATTGGGCAGGTAACACCGGGGAGCTGTTTTTT
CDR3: CSVDWAGNTGELFF

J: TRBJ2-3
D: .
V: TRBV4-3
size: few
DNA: TGCGCCAGCAGCCAAGACGGAACCCTAGTGGGCACAGATACGCAGTATTTT
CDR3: CASSQDGTLVGTDTQYF

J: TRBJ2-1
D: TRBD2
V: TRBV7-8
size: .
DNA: TGTGCCAGCACCAGCGGGAGACGCTACAATGAGCAGTTCTTC
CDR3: CASTSGRRYNEQFF

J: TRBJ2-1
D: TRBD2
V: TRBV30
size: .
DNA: TGTGCCTGGAGCCGCGGGAGGGTCTACAATGAGCAGTTCTTC
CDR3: CAWSRGRVYNEQFF

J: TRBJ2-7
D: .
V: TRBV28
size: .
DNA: TGTGCCAGCAGATCCAGGGTAGGCGCTGACTACGAGCAGTACTTC
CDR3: CASRSRVGADYEQYF

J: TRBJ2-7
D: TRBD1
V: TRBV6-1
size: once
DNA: TGTGCCAGCAGTGAAGGGACAGGGGGTCTCGAGCAGTACTTC
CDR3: CASSEGTGGLEQYF

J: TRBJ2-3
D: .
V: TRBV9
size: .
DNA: TGTGCCAGCAGCGCGGTGGGTGTTGCGGCAGATACGCAGTATTTT
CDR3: CASSAVGVAADTQYF

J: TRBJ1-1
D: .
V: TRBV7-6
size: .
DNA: TGTGCCAGCAGCTCCGGGGGGTCCTACACTGAAGCTTTCTTT
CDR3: CASSSGGSYTEAFF

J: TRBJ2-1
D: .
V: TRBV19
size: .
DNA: TGTGCCAGTAGTGTCTATAGTGTCAATGAGCAGTTCTTC
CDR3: CASSVYSVNEQFF

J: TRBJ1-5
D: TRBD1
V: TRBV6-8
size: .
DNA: TGTGCCAGCAGCGCCTTCGTACAGGGGGCGCTTCGTCAGCCCCAGCATTTT
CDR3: CASSAFVQGALRQPQHF

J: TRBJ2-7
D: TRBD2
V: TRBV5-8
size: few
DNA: TGTGCCAGCAGCCTTGCAGCCGGGGGGATACCCTACGAGCAGTACTTC
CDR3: CASSLAAGGIPYEQYF

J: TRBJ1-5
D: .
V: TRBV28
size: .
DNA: TGTGCCAGCAGCCAGGACTATAGCAATCAGCCCCAGCATTTT
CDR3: CASSQDYSNQPQHF

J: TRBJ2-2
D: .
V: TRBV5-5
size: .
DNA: TGTGCCAGCAGCTTATCTAATAGCGTTGGCGGGGAGCTGTTTTTT
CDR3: CASSLSNSVGGELFF

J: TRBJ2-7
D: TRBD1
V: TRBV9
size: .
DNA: TGTGCCAGCAGCGGTAACAGGGGGCCCTACGAGCAGTACTTC
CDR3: CASSGNRGPYEQYF

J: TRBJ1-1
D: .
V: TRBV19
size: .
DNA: TGTGCCAGTAGGACCCAAACAGGGTACACTGAAGCTCTCTTT
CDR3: CASRTQTGYTEALF

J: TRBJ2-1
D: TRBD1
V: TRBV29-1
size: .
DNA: TGCAGCGTTCTAAGGTTGGACAGGGGATACAATGAGCAGTTCTTC
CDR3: CSVLRLDRGYNEQFF

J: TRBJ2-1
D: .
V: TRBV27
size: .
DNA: TGTGCCAGCAGTTTAGGAGAATCGGGTTTCTACAATGAGCAGTTCTTC
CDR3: CASSLGESGFYNEQFF

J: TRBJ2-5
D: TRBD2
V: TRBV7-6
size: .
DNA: TGTGCCAGCCAGCGTAGCGGGAGGGCCATAGAGACCCAGTACTTC
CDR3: CASQRSGRAIETQYF

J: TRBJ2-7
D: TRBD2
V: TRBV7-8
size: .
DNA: TGTGCCAGCAGCTTAGGGGCTAGCGGGGGGGCCTACGAGCAGTACTTC
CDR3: CASSLGASGGAYEQYF

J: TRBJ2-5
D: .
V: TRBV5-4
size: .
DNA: TGTGCCAGCAGCTTGGATCCCGGGGGCCAAGAGACCCAGTACTTC
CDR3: CASSLDPGGQETQYF

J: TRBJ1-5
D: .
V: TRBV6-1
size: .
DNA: TGTGCCAGCAGTGAAGCGGCAGGGGCTGGCAATCAGCCCCAGCATTTT
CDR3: CASSEAAGAGNQPQHF

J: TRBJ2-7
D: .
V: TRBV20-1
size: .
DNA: TGCAGTGCTAGGCGGGATTACGAGCAGTACTTC
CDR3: CSARRDYEQYF

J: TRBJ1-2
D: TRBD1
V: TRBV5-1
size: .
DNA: TGCGCCAGCAGCTTGAAAACAGGGGGTGCGGATGGCTACACCTTC
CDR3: CASSLKTGGADGYTF

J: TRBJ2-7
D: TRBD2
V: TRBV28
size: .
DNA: TGTGCCAGCAGTTCCCAGCGGGAGGGCCGGTACGAGCAGTACTTC
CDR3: CASSSQREGRYEQYF

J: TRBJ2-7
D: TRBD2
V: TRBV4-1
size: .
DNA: TGCGCCAGCAGCCAAGATACCGTCGCGGGAGGCGCCTACGAGCAGTACTTC
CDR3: CASSQDTVAGGAYEQYF

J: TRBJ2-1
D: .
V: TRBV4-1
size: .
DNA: TGCGCCAGCAGCTCCGGGAACGAGCAGTTCTTC
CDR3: CASSSGNEQFF

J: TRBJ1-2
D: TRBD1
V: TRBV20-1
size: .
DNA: TGCAGTGCGACAGGGGTCGGCTACACCTTC
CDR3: CSATGVGYTF

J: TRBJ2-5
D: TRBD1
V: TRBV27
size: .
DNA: TGTGCCAGCAAGTTAGGGACAGGGGATATCCGAGAGACCCAGTACTTC
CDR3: CASKLGTGDIRETQYF

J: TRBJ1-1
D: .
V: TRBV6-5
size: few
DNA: TGTGCCAGCAGTTCGGGGGAGCTCACTGAAGCTTTCTTT
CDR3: CASSSGELTEAFF

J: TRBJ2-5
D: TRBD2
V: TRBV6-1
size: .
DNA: TGTGCCAGCAGTGAAGCGGCGGGGGGCCAAGAGACCCAGTACTTC
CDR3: CASSEAAGGQETQYF